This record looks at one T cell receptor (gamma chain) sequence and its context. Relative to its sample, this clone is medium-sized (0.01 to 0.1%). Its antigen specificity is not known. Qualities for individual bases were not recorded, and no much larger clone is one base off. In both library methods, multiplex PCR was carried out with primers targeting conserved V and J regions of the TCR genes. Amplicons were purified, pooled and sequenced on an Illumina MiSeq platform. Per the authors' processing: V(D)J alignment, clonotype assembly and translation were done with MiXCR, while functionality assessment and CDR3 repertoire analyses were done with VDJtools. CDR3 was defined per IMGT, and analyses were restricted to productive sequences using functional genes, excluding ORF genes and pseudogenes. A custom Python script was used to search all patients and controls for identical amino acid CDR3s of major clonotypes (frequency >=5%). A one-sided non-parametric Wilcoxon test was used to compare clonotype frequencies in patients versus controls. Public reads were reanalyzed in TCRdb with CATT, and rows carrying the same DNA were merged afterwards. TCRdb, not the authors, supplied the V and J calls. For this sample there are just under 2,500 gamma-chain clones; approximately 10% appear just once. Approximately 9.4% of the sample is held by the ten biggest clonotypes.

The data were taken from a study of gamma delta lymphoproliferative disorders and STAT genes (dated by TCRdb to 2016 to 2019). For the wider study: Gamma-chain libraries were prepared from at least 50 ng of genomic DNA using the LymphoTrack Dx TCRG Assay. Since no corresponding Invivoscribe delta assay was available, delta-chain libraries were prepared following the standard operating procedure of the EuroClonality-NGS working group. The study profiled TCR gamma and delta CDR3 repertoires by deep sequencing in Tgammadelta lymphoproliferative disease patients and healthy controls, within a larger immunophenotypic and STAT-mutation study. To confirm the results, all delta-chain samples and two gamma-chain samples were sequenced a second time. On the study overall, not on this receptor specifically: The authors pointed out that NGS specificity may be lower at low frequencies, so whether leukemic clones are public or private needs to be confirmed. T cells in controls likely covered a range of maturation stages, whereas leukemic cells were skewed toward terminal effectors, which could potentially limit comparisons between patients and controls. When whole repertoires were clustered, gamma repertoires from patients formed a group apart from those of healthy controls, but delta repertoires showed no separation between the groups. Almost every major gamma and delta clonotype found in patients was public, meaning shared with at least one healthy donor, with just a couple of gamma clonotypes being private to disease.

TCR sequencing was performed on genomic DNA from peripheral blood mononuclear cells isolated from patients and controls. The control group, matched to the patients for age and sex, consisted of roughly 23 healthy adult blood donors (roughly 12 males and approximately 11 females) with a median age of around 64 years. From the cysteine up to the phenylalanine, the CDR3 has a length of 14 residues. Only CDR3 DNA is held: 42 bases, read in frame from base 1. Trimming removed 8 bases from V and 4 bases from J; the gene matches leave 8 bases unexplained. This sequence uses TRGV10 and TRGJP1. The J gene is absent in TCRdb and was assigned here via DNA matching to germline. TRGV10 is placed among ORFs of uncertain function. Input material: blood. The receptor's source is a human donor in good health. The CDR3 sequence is CAAWEEFTGWFKIF. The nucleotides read TGTGCTGCGTGGGAAGAATTCACTGGTTGGTTCAAGATATTT.